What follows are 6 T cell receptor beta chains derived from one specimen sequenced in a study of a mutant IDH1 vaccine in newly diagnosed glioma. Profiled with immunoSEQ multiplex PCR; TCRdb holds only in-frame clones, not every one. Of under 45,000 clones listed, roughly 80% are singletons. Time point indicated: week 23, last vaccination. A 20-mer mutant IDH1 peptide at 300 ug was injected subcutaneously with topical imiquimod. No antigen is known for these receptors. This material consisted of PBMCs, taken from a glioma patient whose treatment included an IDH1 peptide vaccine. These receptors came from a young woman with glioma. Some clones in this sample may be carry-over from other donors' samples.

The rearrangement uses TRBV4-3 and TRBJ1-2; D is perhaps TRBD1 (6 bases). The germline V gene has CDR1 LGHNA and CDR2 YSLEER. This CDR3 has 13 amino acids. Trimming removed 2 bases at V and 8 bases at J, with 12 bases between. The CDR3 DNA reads TGCGCCAGCAGCCAACAACAGGGATGGGGCTACACCTTC. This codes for CASSQQQGWGYTF.

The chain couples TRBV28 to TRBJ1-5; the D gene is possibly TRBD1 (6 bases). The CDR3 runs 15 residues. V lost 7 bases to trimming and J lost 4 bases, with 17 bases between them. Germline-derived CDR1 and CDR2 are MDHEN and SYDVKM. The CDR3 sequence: CASKGFTGSNQPQHF. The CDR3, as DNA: TGTGCCAGCAAAGGTTTCACAGGGTCAAATCAGCCCCAGCATTTT.

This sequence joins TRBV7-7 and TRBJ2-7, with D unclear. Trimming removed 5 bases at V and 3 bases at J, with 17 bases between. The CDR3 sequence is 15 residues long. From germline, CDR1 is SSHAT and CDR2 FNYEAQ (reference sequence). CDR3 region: CASSPLGPQNYEQYF. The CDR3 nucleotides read TGTGCCAGCAGCCCCTTGGGTCCCCAAAACTACGAGCAGTACTTC.

CDR3 sequence reads: CASSEEPSSTDTQYF. DNA of the CDR3: TGTGCCAGCAGTGAGGAGCCTAGCAGCACAGATACGCAGTATTTT. The genes are TRBV2 and TRBJ2-3, with a weak D call TRBD2 (5 bases). V shed 3 bases and J shed 0 bases, with 10 bases lying between them. The CDR3 length is 15 residues. CDR1 and CDR2 from the germline V gene are SNHLY and FYNNEI.

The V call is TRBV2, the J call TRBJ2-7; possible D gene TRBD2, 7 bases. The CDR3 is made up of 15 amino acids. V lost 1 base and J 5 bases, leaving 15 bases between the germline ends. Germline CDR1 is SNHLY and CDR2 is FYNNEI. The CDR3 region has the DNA TGTGCCAGCAGTGAAGTAACGGGGGGCCGGGACGAGCAGTACTTC. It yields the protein CASSEVTGGRDEQYF.

CDR3 sequence reads: CASSDRVHGYTF. Here the CDR3 DNA reads TGTGCCAGCAGCGACAGGGTACATGGCTACACCTTC. The genes are TRBV9 and TRBJ1-2; tentative D call: TRBD1 (6 bases). The germline V gene has CDR1 SGDLS and CDR2 YYNGEE. The CDR3 runs 12 residues. Trimming stripped 3 bases from V and 6 bases from J, with 9 bases between.